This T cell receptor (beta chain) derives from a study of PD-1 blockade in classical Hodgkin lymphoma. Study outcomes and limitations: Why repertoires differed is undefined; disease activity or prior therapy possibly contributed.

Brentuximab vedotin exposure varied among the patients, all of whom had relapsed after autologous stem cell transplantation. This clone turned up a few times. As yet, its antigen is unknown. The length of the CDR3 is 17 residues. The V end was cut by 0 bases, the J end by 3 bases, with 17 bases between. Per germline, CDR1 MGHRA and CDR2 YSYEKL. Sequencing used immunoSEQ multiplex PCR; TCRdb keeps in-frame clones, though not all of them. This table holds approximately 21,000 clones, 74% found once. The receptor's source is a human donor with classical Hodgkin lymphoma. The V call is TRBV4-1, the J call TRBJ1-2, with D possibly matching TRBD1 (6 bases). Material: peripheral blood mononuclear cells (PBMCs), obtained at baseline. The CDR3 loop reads CASSQEPNRVSYYGYTF. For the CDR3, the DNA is TGCGCCAGCAGCCAAGAACCTAACAGGGTTTCGTACTATGGCTACACCTTC.